This T cell receptor beta chain is from a study of PD-1 blockade in classical Hodgkin lymphoma (dated by TCRdb to between 2020 and 2021). With respect to the entire study: Nivolumab dosing was 3 mg/kg intravenously every 2 weeks, continuing until either disease progression or unacceptable toxicity. A peripheral blood immune signature of response to PD-1 blockade in classical Hodgkin lymphoma was defined using TCR beta sequencing and CyTOF.

What the research found in general, with its limitations: The study was limited to a single clinical trial cohort, and causes of repertoire differences, possibly disease activity or prior therapy, remained undefined. Among trial patients, those achieving complete response had baseline diversity similar to that of newly diagnosed patients, while diversity was significantly lower in partial responders and progressors. Baseline TCR diversity was reported to be lower in newly diagnosed patients than in healthy donors and to be lower still in relapsed/refractory patients. A significant rise by C4D1 was seen in CD4+ but not CD8+ TCR diversity (p=0.0027 vs p=0.16), with the rise being most apparent in complete responders (p=0.02). Lower diversity was seen in patients whose nivolumab began less than 1 year after ASCT, and these patients were left out of later analyses so that immune reconstitution would not confound the results.

Reading the germline V gene (reference sequence) gives CDR1 SGHNT and CDR2 YYREEE. V and J are truncated by 4 bases and 4 bases respectively, leaving an intervening sequence of 12 bases. The CDR3, cysteine through phenylalanine, is 13 amino acids long. Of all the DNA, just the CDR3 is kept, 39 bases in frame from base 1. The time point label here, explained by the study, means: cycle 4 day 1 (C4D1), after 5 to 7 weeks of nivolumab. Relapse after autologous stem cell transplantation had occurred in all trial patients, and cohorts A, B and C were distinguished by prior brentuximab vedotin exposure. The trial cohort comprised approximately 55 patients with relapsed/refractory classical Hodgkin lymphoma whose best overall responses were complete response, partial response or progressive disease. Single-agent nivolumab was administered to trial patients in the multi-cohort phase II CheckMate 205 trial. An independent review committee assessed best overall response using the 2007 International Working Group response criteria. Trial PBMCs were obtained immediately prior to nivolumab initiation (C1D1) and on therapy at cycle 2 day 1 and cycle 4 day 1. Peripheral blood was collected in 8 mL Vacutainer Cell Preparation Tubes, from which PBMCs were isolated by centrifugation and then cryopreserved.

Genomic DNA was extracted with the Qiagen DNeasy kit from unsorted PBMCs and from negatively selected CD4+ and CD8+ fractions. Using primers that anneal to V and J segments, immunoSEQ multiplex PCR amplified the TCR beta CDR3 regions. A synthetic immune receptor repertoire was used to minimize amplification bias, and any remaining bias was removed computationally after sequencing. Turning to the authors' computational methods: Repertoire diversity was quantified as the Shannon entropy index using custom Python scripts. Unsorted, CD4+ and CD8+ repertoires were analyzed separately, except for combined analyses in which CD4+ and CD8+ sequences were merged in silico. A clone counted as expanded when the clone's frequency after treatment rose at least 2-fold relative to C1D1, and clones undetected at baseline were given a pseudocount of 0.5. Clones with 0 or 1 copy at C1D1 were defined as singleton clones, while clones with 2 or more copies were defined as non-singleton clones. By matching protein sequences in sorted samples from the same patient, clones expanded in unsorted samples were annotated as CD4+, CD8+ or unknown. Wilcoxon tests on paired samples were used to test diversity changes from C1D1 to C4D1. Held by TCRdb, this immuneACCESS table contains in-frame sequences only and omits some clones. Under half of the omission traces to an unresolved V gene where checked; the cause of the rest is unknown. The DNA was the basis for D and trimming; V, J and clone size are from that table. The sample contains about 96,000 clones, just over 90% of them found a single time. Less than 2% of the sample lies in the top ten.

A note on this clone: Its antigen target is currently unknown. No per-base quality is available; no much larger clone lies one base away.

This sequence was found in a human donor with classical Hodgkin lymphoma. The sequence links TRBV5-4 to TRBJ2-7; the D gene assignment is ambiguous. The sample in question was peripheral blood mononuclear cells (PBMCs), obtained before the fourth cycle of nivolumab. Here the CDR3 is given as CASSSDQVYEQYF. The DNA is TGTGCCAGCAGCAGTGATCAGGTTTACGAGCAGTACTTC. Beyond the CDR3, the reference TRBV5-4 and TRBJ2-7 genes provide the residues; the full variable domain reads: ETGVTQSPTHLIKTRGQQVTLRCSSQSGHNTVSWYQQALGQGPQFIFQYYREEENGRGNFPPRFSGLQFPNYSSELNVNALELDDSALYLCASSSDQVYEQYFGPGTRLTVT.